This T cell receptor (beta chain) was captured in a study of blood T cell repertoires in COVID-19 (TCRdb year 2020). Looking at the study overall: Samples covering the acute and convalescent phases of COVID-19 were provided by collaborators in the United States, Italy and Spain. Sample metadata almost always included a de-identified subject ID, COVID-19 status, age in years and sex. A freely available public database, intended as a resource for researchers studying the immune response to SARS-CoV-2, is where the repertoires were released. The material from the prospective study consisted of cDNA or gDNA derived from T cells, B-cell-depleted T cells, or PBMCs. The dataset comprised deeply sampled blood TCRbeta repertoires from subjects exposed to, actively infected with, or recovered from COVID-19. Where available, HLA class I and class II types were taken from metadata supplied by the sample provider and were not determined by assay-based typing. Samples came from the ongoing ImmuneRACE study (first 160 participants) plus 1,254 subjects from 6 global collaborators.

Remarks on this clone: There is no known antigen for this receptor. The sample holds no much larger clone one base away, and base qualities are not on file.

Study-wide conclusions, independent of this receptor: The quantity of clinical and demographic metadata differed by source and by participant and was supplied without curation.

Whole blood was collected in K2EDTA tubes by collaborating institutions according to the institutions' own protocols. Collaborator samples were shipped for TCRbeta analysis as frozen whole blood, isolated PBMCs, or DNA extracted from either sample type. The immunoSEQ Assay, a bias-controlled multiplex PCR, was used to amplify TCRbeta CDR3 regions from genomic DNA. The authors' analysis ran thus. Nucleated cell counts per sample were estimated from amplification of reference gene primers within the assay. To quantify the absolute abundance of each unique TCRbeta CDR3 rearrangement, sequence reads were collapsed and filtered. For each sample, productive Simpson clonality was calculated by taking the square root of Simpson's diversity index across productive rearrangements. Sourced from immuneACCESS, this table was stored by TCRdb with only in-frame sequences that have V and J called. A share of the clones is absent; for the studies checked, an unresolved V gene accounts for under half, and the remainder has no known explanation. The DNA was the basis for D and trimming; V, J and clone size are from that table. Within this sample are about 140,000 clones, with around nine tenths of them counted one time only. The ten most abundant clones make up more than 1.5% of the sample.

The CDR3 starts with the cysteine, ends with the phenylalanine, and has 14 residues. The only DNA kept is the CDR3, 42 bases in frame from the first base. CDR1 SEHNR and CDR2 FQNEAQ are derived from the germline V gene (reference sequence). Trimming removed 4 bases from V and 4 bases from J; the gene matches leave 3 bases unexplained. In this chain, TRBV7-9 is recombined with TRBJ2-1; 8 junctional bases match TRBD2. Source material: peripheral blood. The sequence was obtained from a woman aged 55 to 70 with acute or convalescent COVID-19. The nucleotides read TGTGCCAGCAGCTACGCGGGGGGTTACAATGAGCAGTTCTTC. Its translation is CASSYAGGYNEQFF.